This is a list of T cell receptor beta chains from one sample in a study of OX40 agonist ivuxolimab in advanced cancers. Only in-frame clones appear in the TCRdb table, and some are missing; sequencing was by immunoSEQ multiplex PCR. Of 25,000 to 35,000 clones in the sample, over 60% were seen once. Sequences were derived from CD4+ or CD8+ T cells sorted from blood, sampled in a trial of the OX40 agonist ivuxolimab. These receptors came from an adult with an advanced solid tumor such as melanoma, head and neck, liver or kidney cancer. Both conserved end residues are part of each CDR3. Clone sizes are given selectively: once, few, many, or a class where the clone is expanded.

length | V | size | CDR3
15 | TRBV11-2 | - | CASSIDQGHDTEAFF
16 | TRBV11-2 | - | CASSLDFGRKETEAFF
14 | TRBV6-5 | - | CASSERYSGYEQYF
16 | TRBV18 | - | CASSRGTGGMNTEAFF
12 | TRBV7-6 | - | CATRSGANVLTF
13 | TRBV6-1 | - | CASSDSPADTQYF
14 | TRBV25-1 | - | CASSDPGQGWEQYF
16 | TRBV7-9 | - | CASSRNYRDGTDTQYF
15 | TRBV6-6 | - | CASSPQQGIWEKLFF
15 | TRBV5-1 | - | CASSPSYQGGDTQYF
16 | TRBV7-9 | - | CASQPEAGGGTDTQYF
18 | TRBV19 | few | CASSIMGTGMASNQPQHF
15 | TRBV27 | - | CASSLIGGLNYGYTF
14 | TRBV13 | - | CASRAGRINEKLFF
15 | TRBV28 | - | CASSYPRTANYEQYF
15 | TRBV11-2 | - | CASSPGQLLNSPLHF
15 | TRBV7-2 | - | CASSKTSVSTDTQYF
16 | TRBV10-2 | - | CASTGLAGGQRYEQYF
14 | TRBV30 | - | CAWSVRGGGDTQYF
16 | TRBV4-1 | - | CASSQPGGTANYGYTF
13 | TRBV28 | once | CASSPDSPPILTF
13 | TRBV7-3 | - | CASQGQGSGELFF
14 | TRBV7-5 | few | CARSLVGNSYEQYF
15 | TRBV6-5 | - | CASSTRGGAKNIQYF
13 | TRBV6-1 | - | CASSDYMNTEAFF
13 | TRBV5-6 | - | CASSLVVADGYTF
14 | TRBV10-3 | - | CAISESFGGQPQYF
12 | TRBV7-2 | - | CASSLELNEQFF
13 | TRBV28 | - | CASSLDRTYEQYF
14 | TRBV27 | - | CASSQKDNTGELFF
14 | TRBV2 | - | CASRLAGGQGTQYF
14 | TRBV18 | - | CASSPQGGTGELFF